This entry features one TCR beta chain sequence. This clonotype ranks as medium-sized (0.01 to 0.1%) by frequency alone, as no count is recorded. The antigen this receptor binds is unknown. This entry comes from a study of T cells in severe cutaneous drug reactions (dated by TCRdb to between 2018 and 2021). As for the study more broadly: Between the early 2010s and the late 2010s, patients were recruited from Taiwan, Thailand and a European registry network. Only patients with a probable or definite SJS/TEN or DRESS diagnosis by RegiSCAR criteria were enrolled. The Naranjo algorithm and the ALDEN drug causality algorithm were used to assign the culprit drug. Biological samples, such as blister fluids/cells and PBMC, were collected from patients during the acute or recovery stage. Bulk TCR sequencing was combined with single-cell sequencing, quantitative PCR validation, functional assays and transgenic mouse experiments. The libraries were made with iRepertoire multiplex PCR, and the authors referred to a comparison in which iRepertoire and 5' RACE methods, with or without UMI, captured abundant clonotypes to a similar degree. Overall results and qualifications from the work: According to the authors, further study is still needed to determine whether the public TCR generalizes to SJS/TEN caused by other drugs. Although undetectable or scarce in tolerant-control and healthy-donor PBMC, a public TCRbeta CDR3 was found in all seven CBZ-SJS/TEN blister samples, at a mean of roughly 13%. A strong increase in TRBV12-4 usage was observed in CBZ-SJS/TEN patients, with averages of 25% to 40% in blister cells and about 5% in PBMC.

Sequenced donors were patients with carbamazepine-induced Stevens-Johnson syndrome or toxic epidermal necrolysis (CBZ-SJS/TEN). Next-generation sequencing was used to profile the T cell receptor repertoires of patients with drug-induced severe cutaneous adverse reactions in a search for drug-specific clonotypes. RNA was isolated from either blister cells of skin lesions or peripheral blood mononuclear cells. For both bulk and single-cell sequencing, libraries were prepared with the iRepertoire multiplex PCR system and TCR subtype-specific primers. Multiplex PCR using primers aimed at the V, D and J gene regions produced the bulk TCR beta libraries. Roughly 95-500 ng of RNA per sample served as input for bulk TCR library preparation. An Illumina MiSeq was used to sequence the bulk TCR beta amplicons. In the authors' own workflow: Sample misassignments and low-quality sequencing reads were removed through quality control steps. CDR3 was defined as the amino acids lying between the Y[YFLI]C motif of the V-gene and the [FW]GXGT motif of the J-segment. The IMGT database was followed for TRBV and TRBJ gene assignments and CDR3 clonotypes. For each sample, TRBV expression was normalized against the mean for the same gene in PBMC from around 45 healthy donors. TCRdb reprocessed the reads, and each CDR3 protein sequence is entered once, without DNA. V and J calls and clone size were set by TCRdb, not the authors. This sample's table has entries for around 1,200 distinct CDR3 sequences. In total, the top ten clones hold over 15% of the sample.

CDR1 and CDR2 are drawn from the germline V gene (reference sequence): SGHAT, FQDESV. From its cysteine to its phenylalanine, the CDR3 spans 14 amino acids. The protein alone is recorded here. The V and J genes are TRBV11-1 and TRBJ2-3; absent DNA, TCRdb's TRBD1 call cannot be checked. This TCR was sampled from a human donor with Stevens-Johnson syndrome, a severe cutaneous drug reaction. Material: cells from a skin blister. The cell subset or site label corresponds to: unsorted cells from skin lesion blisters. This receptor carries the CDR3 CASSFDSGADTQYF.